These T cell receptor beta chains were read from a single sample in a study of blood T cell repertoires in COVID-19. Here immunoSEQ multiplex PCR was the method, and the copy in TCRdb shows in-frame clones only, minus some. The data contain around 58,000 clones, around nine tenths of them singletons. Sequencing was done on a sample of peripheral blood. Receptor source: a human donor with active COVID-19. The donor label of this sample is uncertain. Both conserved end residues are part of each CDR3. Fields, in order: CDR3 protein, V gene, J gene, clone size. Clone size appears in some rows only: once, few, many, or a class for an expanded clone.

CATSDPRASGGASDTQYF,TRBV24-1,TRBJ2-3,.
CASSPGLASGLSYNEQFF,TRBV7-3,TRBJ2-1,.
CASSVDGGGRYF,TRBV9,TRBJ2-3,.
CASRTVSYEQYF,TRBV10-2,TRBJ2-7,.
CASSLEQGASYEQYF,TRBV5-1,TRBJ2-7,.
CASSQTGVGTEAFF,TRBV5-1,TRBJ1-1,.
CASSLRGTAGNEQFF,TRBV7-3,TRBJ2-1,.
CASSNKAQNPNNEQFF,TRBV11-2,TRBJ2-1,.
CASSRGTGITEAFF,TRBV4-3,TRBJ1-1,.
CAWSVWSLGYSPLHF,TRBV30,TRBJ1-6,.
CASSLQGNGYNEQFF,TRBV11-3,TRBJ2-1,few
CASSANSGREYNEQFF,TRBV6-4,TRBJ2-1,.
CASSSLTGKTDTQYF,TRBV7-6,TRBJ2-3,.
CASSGAGLYGYTF,TRBV5-1,TRBJ1-2,.
CATRTRLGETQYF,TRBV19,TRBJ2-5,.
CASMWAPVMNTEAFF,TRBV5-1,TRBJ1-1,.
CASSFRGEAFF,TRBV11-1,TRBJ1-1,.
CASSKARGDYEQYF,TRBV19,TRBJ2-7,.
CAWSVRGGSTEAFF,TRBV30,TRBJ1-1,.
CASSRTGELFF,TRBV6-5,TRBJ2-2,.
CASSLTGYEQYF,TRBV12-3/TRBV12-4,TRBJ2-7,few
CASSVGQGAETQYF,TRBV5-1,TRBJ2-5,.
CASRYTTGLNTGELFF,TRBV28,TRBJ2-2,once
CASSEASTDTQYF,TRBV6-1,TRBJ2-3,.
CASSGQGYEYGYTF,TRBV5-4,TRBJ1-2,.
CARSLASNTGELFF,TRBV5-3,TRBJ2-2,.